The entry below gives a single TCR beta chain sequence along with its context. Its specificity is not known. CD4+ cells yielded CD45RA+ naive and CD45RA-negative memory subsets. Produced via immunoSEQ multiplex PCR; TCRdb's table is partial and in-frame only. The sample carries over a million clones, approximately 80% recorded once. The sample is drawn from a study of shared clonotypes between healthy human individuals. Study results and caveats: Even with large depth, rarefaction showed that sorted-subset sequencing was incomplete. Among donors, sharing of clonotypes was expected to be affected by sequencing depth. A limitation of the genetic and exposure-history diversity represented arose from few donors.

The germline V gene has CDR1 MNHNY and CDR2 SVGAGI (reference sequence). There are 15 residues in the CDR3. The trim removed 10 bases at V and 2 bases at J, leaving 11 bases unmatched. This receptor was identified in a man aged 18 to 29 in good health. Some clones in this sample may be carry-over from other donors' samples. Sequencing was done on a sample of memory CD4+ T cells from PBMCs. Regarding subset: CD45RA-negative fraction. This sequence joins TRBV6-6 and TRBJ2-3; TRBD1 matches at 8 bases. The CDR3 region is CATEVGTGPTDTQYF. CDR3 sequence (DNA): TGTGCCACCGAAGTGGGGACAGGTCCCACAGATACGCAGTATTTT.